The source of this T cell receptor beta chain is a study of blood T cell repertoires in COVID-19. Profiling relied on immunoSEQ multiplex PCR, and the TCRdb table lists in-frame clones only, not all of them. The sample lists roughly 300,000 clones; roughly 90% were seen once. With 4 bases clipped from V and 7 bases from J, the junction kept 8 bases outside the gene matches. The CDR3 sequence is 16 residues long. CDR1 LGHDT and CDR2 YNNKEL come from the germline V gene (reference sequence). The rearrangement uses TRBV3-1 (or the pseudogene TRBV3-2) and TRBJ2-1, with TRBD2 matching over 12 bases. The sequenced sample was peripheral blood. The clonotype originates from a man between 18 and 29 years old who had recovered from COVID-19. CDR3 DNA: TGTGCCAGCAGCCTCCCGACTAGCGGGAGAGGTAATGAGCAGTTCTTC. This gives the protein CASSLPTSGRGNEQFF.